These 21 T cell receptor beta chains were all obtained from the same sample, sequenced in a study of cytomegalovirus exposure and HLA in healthy donors. Both 60 Vbeta primers and 13 Jbeta primers went into the PCR. Profiling relied on immunoSEQ multiplex PCR, and the TCRdb table lists in-frame clones only, not all of them. The sample shows 90,000 to 120,000 clones, and about 0.59% sits with its ten largest clones. The specimen sequenced was PBMCs. These TCRs come from a man in his fifties or sixties in good health and CMV-seronegative.

This chain uses TRBV2 with TRBJ1-2; possibly TRBD1 for D (6 bases). Germline V gene lookup returns CDR1 SNHLY and CDR2 FYNNEI. The V end was cut by 6 bases, the J end by 2 bases, with 10 bases between. CDR3 length: 13 amino acids. Here the CDR3 DNA reads TGTGCCAGCAGCTGGACAGAAAACTATGGCTACACCTTC. Amino acid sequence: CASSWTENYGYTF.

This sequence joins TRBV29-1 and TRBJ2-7, with D maybe TRBD2 (7 bases). In germline, CDR1 is SQVTM, CDR2 ANQGSEA. CDR3 length equals 17 residues. Trimming left V 4 bases short and J 0 bases short, with 22 bases between. CDR3 nucleotide sequence: TGCAGCGTTGCCCTCCCGGGGGCAGGGACTACCTCCTACGAGCAGTACTTC. Amino acid sequence: CSVALPGAGTTSYEQYF.

The chain links TRBV9 to TRBJ1-1; D might be TRBD1 (6 bases). The CDR3 is 15 residues long. Germline V lookup: CDR1 SGDLS, CDR2 YYNGEE. Deletions cut 4 bases from V and 3 bases from J, with 16 bases between. The DNA for the CDR3 is TGTGCCAGCAGCCTAAGAGCAGGGGACGACACTGAAGCTTTCTTT. Amino acid sequence: CASSLRAGDDTEAFF.

This rearrangement joins TRBV10-2 to TRBJ1-1; D gene ambiguous. The CDR3 spans 13 residues. V lost 6 bases and J lost 5, with 13 bases in between. Germline-derived CDR1 and CDR2 are WSHSY and SAAADI. The CDR3: CASRSRSETEAFF. CDR3 coding DNA: TGCGCCAGCAGGTCCCGAAGCGAAACTGAAGCTTTCTTT.

The rearrangement links TRBV7-9 to TRBJ2-2, with 11 bases matching TRBD2. The CDR3 extends over 16 amino acids. Germline loops: CDR1 SEHNR, CDR2 FQNEAQ (reference sequence). Germline trimming cut 4 bases from V and 3 bases from J; bases unmatched to any gene: 4. This chain's CDR3 is CASSSYSGRDTGELFF. The CDR3 coding sequence is TGTGCCAGCAGCTCCTATAGCGGGAGGGACACCGGGGAGCTGTTTTTT.

The CDR3 coding sequence is TGTGCCAGCAGCTTAGTTGGGGCCAAGGTTATTGCTTTCTTT. It specifies CASSLVGAKVIAFF. The genes are TRBV11-3 and TRBJ1-1, with a weak D call TRBD1 (5 bases). V shed 1 base and J shed 11 bases, with 17 bases lying between them. Germline CDR1 SGHNT, CDR2 YENEEA. The length of the CDR3 is 14 residues.

The genes are TRBV7-9 and TRBJ1-2; tentative D call: TRBD1 (6 bases). Germline assignment: CDR1 SEHNR and CDR2 FQNEAQ (reference sequence). The CDR3 is made up of 15 amino acids. The V end lost 4 bases, the J end lost 1 base, and 13 bases lay between the germline ends. The CDR3 DNA sequence: TGTGCCAGCAGCTCTCCGGACAGATATAACTATGGCTACACCTTC. The encoded protein is CASSSPDRYNYGYTF. The full variable domain, completed using reference TRBV7-9 and TRBJ1-2, is DTGVSQNPRHKITKRGQNVTFRCDPISEHNRLYWYRQTLGQGPEFLTYFQNEAQLEKSRLLSDRFSAERPKGSFSTLEIQRTEQGDSAMYLCASSSPDRYNYGYTFGSGTRLTVV.

The V call is TRBV5-4, the J call TRBJ2-7; possible D gene TRBD2, 5 bases. This CDR3 has 12 residues. Between the trimmed V and J ends, which lost 3 bases and 4 bases, there was a span of 8 bases. Looked up from germline, CDR1 is SGHNT and CDR2 is YYREEE (reference sequence). The CDR3: CASSSEDYEQYF. CDR3 nucleotides: TGTGCCAGCAGCTCGGAGGATTACGAGCAGTACTTC.

For this clone: The junction departs from germline at one end; a sequencing error may be responsible. This chain uses TRBV6-6 with TRBJ1-4; 8 positions match TRBD1. CDR1 and CDR2 (germline): MNHNY, SVGAGI (reference sequence). This CDR3 is 11 amino acids long. The CDR3 DNA follows: TGTGCCAGCAGTGAGGGACAGGTAAATCATTTT. This codes for CASSEGQVNHF.

The chain is built from TRBV5-6 and TRBJ2-2; 7 bases are a match to TRBD2. Germline-derived CDR1 and CDR2 are SGHDT and YYEEEE. V lost 4 bases, J lost 4 bases, and 7 bases stayed unmatched. The CDR3 totals 15 residues. The CDR3 region has the DNA TGTGCCAGCAGCGATAGCGGGTGGGGCACCGGGGAGCTGTTTTTT. Its protein product is CASSDSGWGTGELFF.

The chain joins TRBV14 to TRBJ1-1, with D maybe TRBD1 (5 bases). The length of the CDR3 is 15 residues. Germline assignment: CDR1 SGHDN and CDR2 FVKESK. Trimming removed 4 bases from V and 4 bases from J, with 16 bases in between. The CDR3 DNA is TGTGCCAGCAGCCCGCGCGGATGGGGGGGCACTGAAGCTTTCTTT. Encoded protein: CASSPRGWGGTEAFF.

The chain employs TRBV2 and TRBJ2-2; D perhaps matches TRBD2 (6 bases). Trimming shortened V by 2 bases and J by 7 bases, and 14 bases separated the two germline ends. The CDR3 extends over 15 amino acids. Germline V gene lookup returns CDR1 SNHLY and CDR2 FYNNEI. The CDR3 reads CASSEYGSDYGELFF. The CDR3 bases are TGTGCCAGCAGTGAATACGGGAGTGACTACGGGGAGCTGTTTTTT.

The chain is built from TRBV19 and TRBJ1-2; 9 positions agree with TRBD1. Germline CDR1 and CDR2: LNHDA and SQIVND (reference sequence). This CDR3 is 13 amino acids long. Unmatched junction bases numbered 5, after V lost 6 bases and J lost 6 bases. CDR3: CASRTGQGNGYTF. In DNA form, the CDR3 reads TGTGCCAGTAGGACGGGACAGGGCAATGGCTACACCTTC. Full variable domain (rest looked up from reference TRBV19 and TRBJ1-2): DGGITQSPKYLFRKEGQNVTLSCEQNLNHDAMYWYRQDPGQGLRLIYYSQIVNDFQKGDIAEGYSVSREKKESFPLTVTSAQKNPTAFYLCASRTGQGNGYTFGSGTRLTVV.

The J gene is TRBJ2-1, the V gene TRBV2; weak D call: TRBD1 (7 bases). CDR3 length: 13 amino acids. Trimming left V 10 bases short and J 8 bases short, with 18 bases between. Germline-derived CDR1 and CDR2 are SNHLY and FYNNEI. For the CDR3, the DNA is TGTGCCACCAGCAGGGGGGAGTGGGATGAGCAGTTCTTC. This sequence encodes CATSRGEWDEQFF.

This sequence joins TRBV19 and TRBJ1-2, with 7 bases matching TRBD1. From germline, CDR1 is LNHDA and CDR2 SQIVND (reference sequence). The CDR3 covers 12 residues. The trim removed 8 bases at V and 8 bases at J, leaving 8 bases unmatched. CDR3 protein: CASGTGVGGYTF. The CDR3 coding sequence is TGTGCCAGTGGCACAGGGGTCGGGGGCTACACCTTC.

The CDR3 region has the DNA TGTGCCAGCAGTGACTCTCCGGCCAGGAACTATGGCTACACCTTC. Amino acid sequence: CASSDSPARNYGYTF. J is TRBJ1-2 and V is TRBV25-1; the D is unclear. This CDR3 comprises 15 residues. V was cut by 3 bases and J by 2 bases, with 13 bases left in between. Germline V gene sequence: CDR1 MGHDK, CDR2 SYGVNS.

The rearrangement uses TRBV10-2 and TRBJ1-5; D may be TRBD1 (5 bases). Trimming took off 5 bases at V and 6 bases at J, with 29 bases between the two ends. There are 19 residues in the CDR3. In germline, CDR1 is WSHSY, CDR2 SAAADI. The CDR3 here is CASSKIRGTGSPHSQPQHF. Here the CDR3 DNA reads TGCGCCAGCAGTAAAATAAGGGGCACGGGTTCCCCCCATAGTCAGCCCCAGCATTTT.

CDR3 in DNA: TGCGCCAGCAGCCACCTCTACTCCTACGAGCAGTACTTC. Amino acid sequence: CASSHLYSYEQYF. The chain has TRBV4-1 and TRBJ2-7, with D unclear. The germline CDR1 and CDR2 sequences are MGHRA and YSYEKL. This CDR3 has 13 residues. V lost 3 bases and J 0 bases, leaving 6 bases between the germline ends.

CDR3 amino acids: CASSTPGTGNEKLFF. CDR3 in DNA: TGTGCCAGCAGCACACCCGGGACAGGGAATGAAAAACTGTTTTTT. The gene calls are TRBV7-6 and TRBJ1-4, with TRBD1 matching over 9 bases. Germline V CDR1 and CDR2: SGHVS, FNYEAQ. With 5 bases clipped from V and 5 bases from J, the junction kept 6 bases outside the gene matches. The CDR3 length is 15 residues.

The chain joins TRBV5-1 to TRBJ1-5; D not certain. Germline CDR1 is SGHRS and CDR2 is YFSETQ. This CDR3 has 15 residues. The V end was cut by 0 bases, the J end by 0 bases, with 7 bases between. This CDR3 reads CASSLAGDSNQPQHF. The CDR3 bases are TGCGCCAGCAGCTTGGCAGGCGATAGCAATCAGCCCCAGCATTTT.

In DNA, the CDR3 is TGTGCCAGCAGCGTGGGACTAGCGGGGCCAGATACGCAGTATTTT. Its translation: CASSVGLAGPDTQYF. The V call is TRBV7-3, the J call TRBJ2-3; 13 positions match TRBD2. Per the germline V gene, CDR1 is SGHTA and CDR2 is FQGTGA. CDR3 length equals 15 residues. V gave up 5 bases and J gave up 4 bases; unmatched junction bases: 3.